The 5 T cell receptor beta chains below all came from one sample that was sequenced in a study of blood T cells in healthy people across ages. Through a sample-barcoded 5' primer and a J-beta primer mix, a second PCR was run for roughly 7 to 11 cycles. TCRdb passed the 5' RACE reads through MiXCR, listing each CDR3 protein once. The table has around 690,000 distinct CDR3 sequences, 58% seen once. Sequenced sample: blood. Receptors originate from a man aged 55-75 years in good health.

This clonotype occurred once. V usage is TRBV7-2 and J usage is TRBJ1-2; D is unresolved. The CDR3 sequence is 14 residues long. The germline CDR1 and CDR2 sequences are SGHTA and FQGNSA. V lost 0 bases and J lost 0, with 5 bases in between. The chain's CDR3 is CASSLALTNYGYTF. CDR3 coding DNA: TGTGCCAGCAGCTTAGCGTTAACTAACTATGGCTACACCTTC.

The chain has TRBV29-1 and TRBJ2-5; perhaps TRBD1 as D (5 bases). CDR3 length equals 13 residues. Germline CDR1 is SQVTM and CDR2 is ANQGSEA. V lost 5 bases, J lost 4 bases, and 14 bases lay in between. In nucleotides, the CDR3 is TGCAGCGTTTTTGGTTCCAGGGCAGAGACCCAGTACTTC. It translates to CSVFGSRAETQYF.

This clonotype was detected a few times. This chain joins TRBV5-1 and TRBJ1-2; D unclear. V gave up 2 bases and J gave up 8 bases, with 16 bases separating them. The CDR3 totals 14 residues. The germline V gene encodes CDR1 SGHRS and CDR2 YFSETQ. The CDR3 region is CASSFTPGLGGYTF. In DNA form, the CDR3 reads TGCGCCAGCAGCTTCACTCCCGGCCTGGGGGGCTACACCTTC.

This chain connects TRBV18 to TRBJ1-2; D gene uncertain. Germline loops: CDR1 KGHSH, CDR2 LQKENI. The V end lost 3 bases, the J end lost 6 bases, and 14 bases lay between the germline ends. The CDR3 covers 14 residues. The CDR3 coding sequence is TGTGCCAGCTCACCGCCGGGTATTGTCAATGGCTACACCTTC. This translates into CASSPPGIVNGYTF.

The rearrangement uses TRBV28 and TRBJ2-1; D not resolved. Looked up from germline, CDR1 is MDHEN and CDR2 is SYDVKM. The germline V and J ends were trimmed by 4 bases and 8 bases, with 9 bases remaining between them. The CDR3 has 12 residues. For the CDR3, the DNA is TGTGCCAGCAGTTCTCTCAGGTATGAGCAGTTCTTC. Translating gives CASSSLRYEQFF.